This TCR beta chain was sequenced during a study of OX40 agonist ivuxolimab in advanced cancers. Of note for this clone: Antigen specificity is unknown.

Overall study findings and caveats: Nonresponders, in some cases, also had low normalized T-cell clonal expansion. Average numbers of expanded clones were greater in CD8+ T cells than in CD4+.

Germline CDR1 SGDLS, CDR2 YYNGEE. V lost 1 base to trimming and J lost 2 bases, with 6 bases between them. CDR3 length: 13 amino acids. Systemic immunosuppression or autoimmune disease history was grounds to exclude patients. Sequencing used immunoSEQ multiplex PCR; TCRdb keeps in-frame clones, though not all of them. The table has 13,000 or so clones, 80% to 95% seen once. Here the sequenced sample was CD4+ or CD8+ T cells sorted from blood, taken in a trial of the OX40 agonist ivuxolimab. This sequence was found in an adult with an advanced solid tumor such as melanoma, head and neck, liver or kidney cancer. The chain combines TRBV9 with TRBJ1-1; no reliable D call. The CDR3 DNA reads TGTGCCAGCAGCGTATTAGGAAACACTGAAGCTTTCTTT. It is translated as CASSVLGNTEAFF.